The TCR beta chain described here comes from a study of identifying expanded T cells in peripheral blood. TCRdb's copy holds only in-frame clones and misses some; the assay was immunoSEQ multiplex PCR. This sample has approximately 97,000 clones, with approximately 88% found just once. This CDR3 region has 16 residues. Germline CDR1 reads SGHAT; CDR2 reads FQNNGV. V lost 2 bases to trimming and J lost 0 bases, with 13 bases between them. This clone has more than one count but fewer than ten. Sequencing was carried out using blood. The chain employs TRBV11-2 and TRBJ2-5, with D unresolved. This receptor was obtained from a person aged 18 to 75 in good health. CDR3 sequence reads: CASSLRRQHNQETQYF. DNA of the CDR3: TGTGCCAGCAGCTTAAGGAGACAACATAACCAAGAGACCCAGTACTTC. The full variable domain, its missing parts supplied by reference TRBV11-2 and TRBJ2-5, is EAGVAQSPRYKIIEKRQSVAFWCNPISGHATLYWYQQILGQGPKLLIQFQNNGVVDDSQLPKDRFSAERLKGVDSTLKIQPAKLEDSAVYLCASSLRRQHNQETQYFGPGTRLLVL.